Listed below are T cell receptor beta chains from one sample, sequenced in a study of blood T cell repertoires in COVID-19. Profiled with immunoSEQ multiplex PCR; TCRdb holds only in-frame clones, not every one. The sample has 250,000 to 300,000 clones; 70% to 90% are singletons. The specimen was peripheral blood. The origin of the receptors is a man aged 18 to 30 with active or convalescent COVID-19. The CDR3 runs from the conserved cysteine through the conserved F or W. A D gene is named only where the DNA matches it firmly. Size is stated for part of the rows, as once, few or many counts, or as a class when the clone is expanded.

d_call | clone_size | j_call | v_call | cdr3_nt | cdr3_aa
. | once | TRBJ1-1 | TRBV7-3 | TGTGCCAGCAGCTTAGGCCCGGGGGGATTGAACACTGAAGCTTTCTTT | CASSLGPGGLNTEAFF
TRBD1 | few | TRBJ2-7 | TRBV5-1 | TGCGCCAGCAGCCGTCAGGGACAGTACTACGAGCAGTACTTC | CASSRQGQYYEQYF
TRBD2 | . | TRBJ2-1 | TRBV6-5 | TGTGCGACAATGGGACCGAGCGGGAAGTACAATGAGCAGTTCTTC | CATMGPSGKYNEQFF
. | . | TRBJ1-5 | TRBV6-5 | TGTGCCAGCAGTTATCAGGGGAGCAATCAGCCCCAGCATTTT | CASSYQGSNQPQHF
. | . | TRBJ1-6 | TRBV30 | TGTGCCAGAGGACGGGAAAATTCACCCCTCCACTTT | CARGRENSPLHF
. | . | TRBJ1-1 | TRBV29-1 | TGCAGCGTCGAAGGCGGGGTGGGGAACACTGAAGCTTTCTTT | CSVEGGVGNTEAFF
TRBD1 | few | TRBJ1-5 | TRBV28 | TGTGCCAGCAGCCACCGCCTATTCCAGGGGGCGATGGGTCAGCCCCAGCATTTT | CASSHRLFQGAMGQPQHF
TRBD2 | . | TRBJ2-3 | TRBV5-1 | TGCGCCAGCAGCTTGGTGCGGGGGGGCACAGATACGCAGTATTTT | CASSLVRGGTDTQYF
. | . | TRBJ1-4 | TRBV19 | TGTGCCAGTAGTATTACAGGGAACAATGAAAAACTGTTTTTT | CASSITGNNEKLFF
. | . | TRBJ2-5 | TRBV19 | TGTGCCAGTAGTCCCCACTGCGCGACCCAGTACTTC | CASSPHCATQYF
. | . | TRBJ2-1 | TRBV12-2 | TGTGCAAGTCGCTTAGGAGGTAGCGGGTTCTCCTACAATGAGCAGTTCTTC | CASRLGGSGFSYNEQFF
. | . | TRBJ1-6 | TRBV6-2/TRBV6-3 | TGTGCCAGCAGTTATCGGAGCTCCTATAATTCACCCCTCCACTTT | CASSYRSSYNSPLHF